The sample holds many counts of the clone carrying this T cell receptor beta chain. Antigen specificity is unknown. The germline V gene has CDR1 SGHDT and CDR2 YYEEEE. The germline V and J ends were trimmed by 3 bases and 2 bases, with 12 bases remaining between them. The CDR3 is 15 amino acids. TCRdb reanalysed the reads using MiXCR and keeps one entry per CDR3 protein. The sample records approximately 500,000 distinct CDR3 sequences, approximately 10% being singletons. This sample stems from a study of T cell repertoires in cytomegalovirus infection. As for the study in general: Matching HLA type and CMV infection were both indicated by public TCR beta signatures.

Overall study findings and caveats: Dominating the ex vivo response were TCR beta clonotypes that were CMV-specific and HLA-C-restricted.

This sequence originates from a human donor in good health (CMV status not recorded). Some clones in this sample may be carry-over from other donors' samples. The chain links TRBV5-6 to TRBJ1-5; D perhaps matches TRBD1 (5 bases). Sequenced: PBMCs. The CDR3 coding sequence is TGTGCCAGCAGCTACCGGGGGGGTGGCAATCAGCCCCAGCATTTT. This translates into CASSYRGGGNQPQHF. Full variable domain (remainder filled in from reference TRBV5-6 and TRBJ1-5): DAGVTQSPTHLIKTRGQQVTLRCSPKSGHDTVSWYQQALGQGPQFIFQYYEEEERQRGNFPDRFSGHQFPNYSSELNVNALLLGDSALYLCASSYRGGGNQPQHFGDGTRLSIL.